This T cell receptor (beta chain) came from a study of blood T cells in healthy people across ages. Study-wide background: Using template switching, researchers captured about one barcoded beta molecule for each two T cells.

The second PCR ran about 6 to 11 cycles with a sample-barcoded 5' primer and J-beta primers. TCRdb reprocessed the 5' RACE reads via MiXCR and lists one record per CDR3 protein. The sample holds around 1,800,000 distinct CDR3 sequences; around 42% are singletons and the top ten take 23%. General observations from the study: CMV infection status of these donors was not known.

Concerning this clonotype: What it recognizes is unknown.

The junction had 7 bases not matched to a gene; V was cut back by 5 bases and J by 5 bases. This CDR3 region has 16 residues. Germline values: CDR1 LGHDT, CDR2 YNNKEL (reference sequence). The receptor's source is a human donor in good health. The sequencing input was blood. The chain has TRBV3-1 and TRBJ2-1; 12 nucleotides align to TRBD2. In DNA form, the CDR3 reads TGTGCCAGCAGCTTGGTCCTAGCGGGGGGGGACAATGAGCAGTTCTTC. Its protein is CASSLVLAGGDNEQFF.